This TCR beta chain was retrieved from a study of cytomegalovirus exposure and HLA in healthy donors (dated by TCRdb to the late 2010s). Looking at the study overall: The roughly 670 repertoires of the first cohort and the 120 validation repertoires were produced on the same platform, according to a later analysis. The study aimed to test whether cataloging public T cell receptors could reveal signatures of past pathogen exposure. Besides the first cohort of hundreds of subjects, a separate validation cohort made up of around 120 different subjects was used. To predict cytomegalovirus infection status, the study brought together high-throughput TCR immunosequencing, statistical association of individual TCRs with disease status, and machine learning. Paper-wide results and their limitations: A few of the identified cytomegalovirus-associated TCR beta chains were confirmed in vitro to be specific for cytomegalovirus antigens. The study listed 150 to 200 TCR beta chains as associated with cytomegalovirus. The classifier was reported to diagnose cytomegalovirus status with high specificity and sensitivity in both the original cohort and the validation cohort. A later analysis found that TCRs clustered in the first cohort also tended to co-occur in the 120 validation repertoires, with approximately 95% of cluster scores above 0. While some public TCRs were present in many individuals, most TCR sequences turned up only very rarely across donors. The validation cohort had no HLA typing available for a later analysis, so co-occurrence within that cohort was assessed over all 130 or so repertoires. According to the authors, the approach could potentially be generalized to other disease states and immunological phenotypes.

Regarding this clone: The antigen it binds to is not known. There are no base qualities to consult, and no much larger clone falls within one base.

According to the germline V gene, CDR1 reads SGHDN and CDR2 reads FVKESK. Trimming removed 4 bases from V and 4 bases from J; the gene matches leave 10 bases unexplained. The CDR3 numbers 16 residues from cysteine through phenylalanine. CDR3 DNA only is kept here, 48 bases in frame from base 1. Library method: the immunoSEQ multiplex PCR assay. In the authors' own workflow: A statistical classification framework was developed to diagnose cytomegalovirus status using the catalog of TCR beta chain sequences. TCRdb carries this immuneACCESS record with in-frame sequences only. Its versions omit some clonotypes, under half of them owing to an unresolved V gene in the studies checked, with the rest unexplained. The V and J calls and clone size are taken from that table; D and trimming were inferred from the DNA. Across this sample there are about 140,000 clones, with 84% seen only once. The ten largest clones represent about 1.5% of the sample.

Separate from the approximately 690-subject first cohort, the validation cohort of 95 to 150 subjects was the group to which the donors belonged. The material sequenced was PBMCs. The chain uses TRBV14 and TRBJ1-2; 9 nucleotides in the junction match TRBD1. The receptor comes from a woman aged 30 to 39 in good health and CMV-seronegative. This receptor has the CDR3 CASSLRSGQGGYGYTF. The bases are TGTGCCAGCAGCCTGCGTTCGGGACAGGGAGGCTATGGCTACACCTTC.